This TCR beta chain was observed in a study of molecular identifiers for immune sequencing clone quantification. Whole-study results and caveats: Over 99% of effector molecules, yet under 1% of naive-cell molecules, were held by clones above 20 RNA copies.

This clonotype occurred a few times. Its matching antigen is unknown. A single record per CDR3 protein comes from TCRdb applying MiXCR to the PCR reads. This table holds roughly 100,000 distinct CDR3 sequences, about 32% found once. The sequenced sample consisted of naive CD8+ T cells from blood, with Jurkat cell RNA spiked in. As to subset: FACS-sorted CD8+CD4-CCR7+CD45RA+ naive T cells. This receptor was taken from a human donor in good health. Some libraries in this study had Jurkat cell RNA spiked in.

CDR3 region: CSVPFSNTGELFF. The CDR3 DNA sequence: TGCAGCGTACCTTTCTCGAACACCGGGGAGCTGTTTTTT. The chain uses TRBV29-1 and TRBJ2-2; no reliable D call. Per the germline V gene, CDR1 is SQVTM and CDR2 is ANQGSEA. The CDR3 contains 13 residues. Between the trimmed V and J ends, which lost 6 bases and 0 bases, there was a span of 8 bases.